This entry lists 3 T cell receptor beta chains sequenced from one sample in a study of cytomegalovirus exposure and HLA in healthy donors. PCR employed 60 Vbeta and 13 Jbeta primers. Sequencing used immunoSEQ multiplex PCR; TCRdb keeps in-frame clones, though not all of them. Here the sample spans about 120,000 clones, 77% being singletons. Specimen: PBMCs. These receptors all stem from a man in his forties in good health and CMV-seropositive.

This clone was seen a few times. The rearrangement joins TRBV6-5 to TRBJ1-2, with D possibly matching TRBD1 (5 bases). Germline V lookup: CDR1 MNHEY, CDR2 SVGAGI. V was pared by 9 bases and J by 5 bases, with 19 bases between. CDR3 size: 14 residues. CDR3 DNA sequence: TGTGCCAGTACCCCCCAGGACCCAGGGTATGGCTACACCTTC. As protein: CASTPQDPGYGYTF.

In DNA, the CDR3 is TGTGCCAGCAGCCCCGAGGGCCCGAAAACAGGGGGAGGTGGCTACACCTTC. Translation gives CASSPEGPKTGGGGYTF. This sequence joins TRBV7-9 and TRBJ1-2, with TRBD1 matching over 8 bases. With 5 bases clipped from V and 7 bases from J, the junction kept 18 bases outside the gene matches. The CDR3 is 17 residues long. The germline V gene has CDR1 SEHNR and CDR2 FQNEAQ (reference sequence).

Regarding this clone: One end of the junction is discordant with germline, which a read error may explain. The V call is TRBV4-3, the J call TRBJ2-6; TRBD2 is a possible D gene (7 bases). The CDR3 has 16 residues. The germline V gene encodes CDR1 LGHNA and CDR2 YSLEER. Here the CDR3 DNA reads TGCGCCAGCAGCCAAGAAGGGGGGGGCTGGGCCAACGGCCTGACTTTC. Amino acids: CASSQEGGGWANGLTF.